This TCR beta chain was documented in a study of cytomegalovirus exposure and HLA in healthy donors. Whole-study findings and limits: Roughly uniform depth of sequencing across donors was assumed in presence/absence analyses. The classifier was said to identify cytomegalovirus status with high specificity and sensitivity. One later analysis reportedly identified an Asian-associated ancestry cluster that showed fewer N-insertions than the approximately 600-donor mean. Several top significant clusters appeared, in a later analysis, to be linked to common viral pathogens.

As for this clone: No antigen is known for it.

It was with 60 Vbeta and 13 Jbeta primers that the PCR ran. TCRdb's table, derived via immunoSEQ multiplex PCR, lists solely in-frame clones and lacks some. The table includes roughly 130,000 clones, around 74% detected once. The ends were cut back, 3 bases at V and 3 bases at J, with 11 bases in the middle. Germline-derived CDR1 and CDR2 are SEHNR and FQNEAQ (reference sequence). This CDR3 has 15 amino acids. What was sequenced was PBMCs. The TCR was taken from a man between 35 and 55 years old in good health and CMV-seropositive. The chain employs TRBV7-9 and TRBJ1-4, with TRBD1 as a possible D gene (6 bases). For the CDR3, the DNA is TGTGCCAGCAGCTTCTCAGGGGCTTCTAATGAAAAACTGTTTTTT. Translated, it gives CASSFSGASNEKLFF.